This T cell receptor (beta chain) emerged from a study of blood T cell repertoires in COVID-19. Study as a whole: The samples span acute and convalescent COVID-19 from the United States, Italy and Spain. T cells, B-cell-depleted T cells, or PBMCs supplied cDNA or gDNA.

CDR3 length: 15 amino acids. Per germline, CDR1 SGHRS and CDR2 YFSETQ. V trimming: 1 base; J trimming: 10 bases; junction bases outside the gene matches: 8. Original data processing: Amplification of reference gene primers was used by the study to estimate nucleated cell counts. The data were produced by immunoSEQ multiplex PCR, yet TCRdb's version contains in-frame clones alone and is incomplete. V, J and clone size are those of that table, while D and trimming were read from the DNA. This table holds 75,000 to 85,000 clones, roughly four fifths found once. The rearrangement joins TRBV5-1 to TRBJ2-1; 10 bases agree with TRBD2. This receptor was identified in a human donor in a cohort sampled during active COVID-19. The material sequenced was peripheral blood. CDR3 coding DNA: TGCGCCAGCAGCTTGTGGCTAGCGGGGGCCGAGGAGCAGTTCTTC. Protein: CASSLWLAGAEEQFF.